The T cell receptor beta chain under discussion was sequenced for a study of T cell changes during pregnancy in multiple sclerosis. The CDR3 is 18 residues long. Germline lookup yields CDR1 MGHRA and CDR2 YSYEKL. V was trimmed by 3 bases and J by 1 base, leaving 19 bases between them. Measured with immunoSEQ multiplex PCR; TCRdb has only the in-frame clones, and not every one. The sample lists 52,000 or so clones, about nine tenths occurring once. This specimen was CD4+ T cells from peripheral blood mononuclear cells, taken in the first trimester of pregnancy. This receptor was identified in a female donor with multiple sclerosis, enrolled in a pregnancy study. J is TRBJ1-3 and V is TRBV4-1; D unclear. The chain's CDR3 is CASSQDYRSIGSGNTIYF. The CDR3 bases are TGCGCCAGCAGCCAGGACTATCGGAGTATCGGGTCTGGAAACACCATATATTTT.